What follows are 24 T cell receptor beta chains derived from one specimen sequenced in a study of OX40 agonist ivuxolimab in advanced cancers. Sequencing was performed with immunoSEQ multiplex PCR; in TCRdb, only in-frame clones are kept and a portion is missing. In the table there are 50,000 or so clones, roughly 89% of which are singletons. The source was CD4+ or CD8+ T cells sorted from blood, collected in a trial of the OX40 agonist ivuxolimab. Source of these receptors: an adult with an advanced solid tumor such as melanoma, head and neck, liver or kidney cancer.

This chain connects TRBV27 to TRBJ1-1; tentatively, D is TRBD1 (6 bases). The CDR3 loop spans 13 amino acids. CDR1 is MNHEY and CDR2 is SMNVEV in the germline V gene (reference sequence). The V end was cut by 4 bases, the J end by 3 bases, with 9 bases between. For the CDR3, the DNA is TGTGCCAGCAGTTCGACAGGATACACTGAAGCTTTCTTT. It translates to CASSSTGYTEAFF.

The chain carries TRBV5-4 and TRBJ1-1; D remains unclear. The CDR3 sequence is 13 residues long. The V end was cut by 5 bases, the J end by 7 bases, with 15 bases between. CDR1 is SGHNT, CDR2 YYREEE, per germline (reference sequence). CDR3 loop: CASRPSDWGEAFF. CDR3 bases: TGTGCCAGCAGACCTTCGGACTGGGGTGAAGCTTTCTTT. The complete variable domain, with remaining parts taken from reference TRBV5-4 and TRBJ1-1, reads ETGVTQSPTHLIKTRGQQVTLRCSSQSGHNTVSWYQQALGQGPQFIFQYYREEENGRGNFPPRFSGLQFPNYSSELNVNALELDDSALYLCASRPSDWGEAFFGQGTRLTVV.

V usage is TRBV11-2 and J usage is TRBJ1-2; D is undetermined. V lost 5 bases to trimming and J lost 0 bases, with 13 bases between them. Germline V gives CDR1 SGHAT, CDR2 FQNNGV. CDR3 length: 15 amino acids. As DNA, the CDR3 is TGTGCCAGCAGCGGCGTGAGTCTAGCTAACTATGGCTACACCTTC. Translated: CASSGVSLANYGYTF. Full variable domain (remainder filled in from reference TRBV11-2 and TRBJ1-2): EAGVAQSPRYKIIEKRQSVAFWCNPISGHATLYWYQQILGQGPKLLIQFQNNGVVDDSQLPKDRFSAERLKGVDSTLKIQPAKLEDSAVYLCASSGVSLANYGYTFGSGTRLTVV.

This clone is a singleton in its sample. This chain connects TRBV6-1 to TRBJ2-3; no reliable D call. CDR1 and CDR2 from the germline V gene are MNHNS and SASEGT. V was pared by 5 bases and J by 1 base, with 7 bases between. This CDR3 spans 13 amino acids. CDR3 sequence reads: CASSKVRTDTQYF. The DNA of the CDR3 is TGTGCCAGCAGTAAAGTTCGCACAGATACGCAGTATTTT.

This CDR3 reads CASSLEGGLDGYTF. CDR3 nucleotides: TGTGCCAGCAGCTTAGAAGGTGGGTTGGATGGCTACACCTTC. V and J are TRBV5-6 and TRBJ1-2; no definite D call. Germline CDR1 is SGHDT and CDR2 is YYEEEE. Trimming took off 2 bases at V and 6 bases at J, with 14 bases between the two ends. The CDR3 contains 14 residues.

J is TRBJ2-5 and V is TRBV4-1; 7 nucleotides align to TRBD2. The end of the DNA aligns better with TRBJ2-7, so the J call may be wrong. This CDR3 has 13 residues. CDR1 is MGHRA and CDR2 is YSYEKL in the germline V gene. CDR3 sequence: CASSQVSGIEQYF. The CDR3 DNA follows: TGCGCCAGCAGCCAAGTGAGCGGGATCGAGCAGTACTTC.

This sequence joins TRBV13 and TRBJ1-4; TRBD1 might be the D (6 bases). The CDR3 is made up of 15 amino acids. V gave up 0 bases and J gave up 7 bases, with 12 bases separating them. In germline, CDR1 is PRHDT, CDR2 FYEKMQ (reference sequence). The CDR3 region has the DNA TGTGCCAGCAGCTTAGGGGGCGGGGGCAGTGAAAAACTGTTTTTT. Its translation is CASSLGGGGSEKLFF.

This sequence joins TRBV10-3 and TRBJ1-1; possible D gene TRBD1, 5 bases. CDR3 size: 16 residues. Germline loops: CDR1 ENHRY, CDR2 SYGVKD. Trimming removed 0 bases at V and 5 bases at J, with 16 bases between. CDR3 coding DNA: TGTGCCATCAGTGAGTCCTTAATGGGGGGAGGGACTGAAGCTTTCTTT. Translation gives CAISESLMGGGTEAFF.

V usage is TRBV19 and J usage is TRBJ1-5; no definite D call. Germline CDR1 is LNHDA and CDR2 is SQIVND (reference sequence). The length of the CDR3 is 14 residues. The V end was cut by 8 bases, the J end by 0 bases, with 11 bases between. Here the CDR3 DNA reads TGTGCCAGTCCCTCGGGATGTAGCAATCAGCCCCAGCATTTT. Translation gives CASPSGCSNQPQHF.

The sample holds one count of this clone. The chain recombines TRBV28 with TRBJ2-7; D is perhaps TRBD1 (6 bases). V dropped 3 bases and J dropped 1 base, with 16 bases sitting between them. CDR1 is MDHEN, CDR2 SYDVKM, per germline. The CDR3 has 16 amino acids. CDR3 residues: CASSLRRQAESYEQYF. CDR3 coding DNA: TGTGCCAGCAGTTTGAGACGACAGGCGGAGTCCTACGAGCAGTACTTC.

The chain links TRBV6-5 to TRBJ2-1; D tentatively reads TRBD1 or TRBD2 (6 bases each). The germline gives CDR1 MNHEY, CDR2 SVGAGI. The CDR3 covers 16 residues. With 4 bases removed from V and 0 bases from J, the gap between germline ends came to 13 bases. CDR3 protein: CASSSRRGSSYNEQFF. DNA for the CDR3: TGTGCCAGCAGTTCCAGGAGGGGGAGCTCCTACAATGAGCAGTTCTTC.

The chain joins TRBV5-6 to TRBJ1-2, with TRBD1 matching over 7 bases. The CDR3 sequence is 15 residues long. Trimming cost V 3 bases and J 3 bases; bases outside gene matches: 8. In germline, CDR1 is SGHDT, CDR2 YYEEEE. The CDR3 DNA reads TGTGCCAGCAGCTGGGAGACAGGGATGGACTATGGCTACACCTTC. This codes for CASSWETGMDYGYTF.

The V call is TRBV5-1, the J call TRBJ2-5; no clear D gene. From germline, CDR1 is SGHRS and CDR2 YFSETQ. The CDR3 is 15 residues long. Trimming removed 0 bases from V and 0 bases from J, with 9 bases in between. The CDR3: CASSLGPRYQETQYF. In DNA form, the CDR3 reads TGCGCCAGCAGCTTGGGACCCAGGTACCAAGAGACCCAGTACTTC.

The rearrangement uses TRBV6-5 and TRBJ2-7; no definite D call. V shed 0 bases and J shed 6 bases, with 12 bases lying between them. Germline CDR1 reads MNHEY; CDR2 reads SVGAGI. The CDR3 is 14 residues long. CDR3 nucleotides: TGTGCCAGCAGTTACTCCCCAGAGATAGTCGAGCAGTACTTC. This codes for CASSYSPEIVEQYF.

The chain combines TRBV7-3 with TRBJ2-2, with 8 positions matching TRBD1. This CDR3 comprises 14 residues. Losses at the gene ends were 5 bases for V and 2 bases for J; bases not matched to a gene: 1. Germline loops: CDR1 SGHTA, CDR2 FQGTGA. CDR3 nucleotides: TGTGCCAGCAGCGGACAGGGAAACACCGGGGAGCTGTTTTTT. It codes for CASSGQGNTGELFF.

This clone has just one count. The V and J genes are TRBV19 and TRBJ2-1, with 11 nucleotides matching TRBD1. The CDR3 runs 17 residues. Looked up from germline, CDR1 is LNHDA and CDR2 is SQIVND (reference sequence). Trimming took 9 bases from V and 0 from J; bases not matched to a gene: 10. CDR3 sequence: CASSGTGGPYSYNEQFF. CDR3 in DNA: TGTGCCAGCTCCGGGACAGGGGGGCCTTACTCCTACAATGAGCAGTTCTTC.

The gene calls are TRBV14 and TRBJ2-7; unclear D gene. This CDR3 has 11 residues. Germline V CDR1 and CDR2: SGHDN, FVKESK. V was clipped by 1 base and J by 5 bases, with 3 bases between them. The CDR3 protein is CASSQGNEQYF. In nucleotides, the CDR3 is TGTGCCAGCAGCCAAGGTAACGAGCAGTACTTC.

The chain uses TRBV29-1 and TRBJ1-6; a weak D match, TRBD1 (5 bases). The germline gives CDR1 SQVTM, CDR2 ANQGSEA. The CDR3 contains 17 residues. With 2 bases removed from V and 8 bases from J, the gap between germline ends came to 22 bases. The CDR3 loop reads CSVEPGRVGGGYSPLHF. CDR3 nucleotides: TGCAGCGTTGAACCAGGACGGGTGGGGGGTGGATATTCACCCCTCCACTTT. The entire variable domain, with the rest obtained from reference TRBV29-1 and TRBJ1-6, is as follows: SAVISQKPSRDICQRGTSLTIQCQVDSQVTMMFWYRQQPGQSLTLIATANQGSEATYESGFVIDKFPISRPNLTFSTLTVSNMSPEDSSIYLCSVEPGRVGGGYSPLHFGNGTRLTVT.

The chain uses TRBV29-1 and TRBJ1-2; 9 bases match TRBD1. Per the germline V gene, CDR1 is SQVTM and CDR2 is ANQGSEA. V gave up 6 bases and J gave up 7 bases; unmatched junction bases: 3. CDR3 length: 11 residues. DNA for the CDR3: TGCAGCGTGGGACAGGGAATTGGCTACACCTTC. Its translation is CSVGQGIGYTF.

V is TRBV9 and J is TRBJ1-3; the D gene is possibly TRBD1 (5 bases). V dropped 4 bases and J dropped 0 bases, with 14 bases sitting between them. This CDR3 contains 16 residues. From germline, CDR1 is SGDLS and CDR2 YYNGEE. The DNA of the CDR3 is TGTGCCAGCAGCCCCCAATCGGGGGACTCTGGAAACACCATATATTTT. As protein: CASSPQSGDSGNTIYF.

The chain joins TRBV27 to TRBJ2-1, with 10 bases fitting TRBD2. The germline CDR1 and CDR2 sequences are MNHEY and SMNVEV (reference sequence). The CDR3 loop spans 14 amino acids. The junction had 5 bases not matched to a gene; V was cut back by 5 bases and J by 7 bases. The CDR3 bases are TGTGCCAGCAGTGAGCGGGGGGGCCCAAATGAGCAGTTCTTC. This translates into CASSERGGPNEQFF.

This clone was observed a single time. The chain joins TRBV15 to TRBJ1-2; 9 bases fit TRBD1. The germline V gene has CDR1 LNHNV and CDR2 YYDKDF (reference sequence). The CDR3 runs to 16 residues. The ends lost 5 bases at V and 1 base at J; junction bases unmatched: 8. CDR3 in amino acids: CATSPDRGLYNYGYTF. CDR3 nucleotides: TGTGCCACCAGCCCGGACAGGGGCCTCTATAACTATGGCTACACCTTC.

The chain combines TRBV5-6 with TRBJ1-1; D is uncertain. The V end was cut by 0 bases, the J end by 2 bases, with 17 bases between. This CDR3 region has 17 residues. CDR1 and CDR2 (germline): SGHDT, YYEEEE. CDR3 sequence: CASSLGWVGRSNTEAFF. DNA of the CDR3: TGTGCCAGCAGCTTGGGGTGGGTCGGGCGTTCTAACACTGAAGCTTTCTTT.

The chain links TRBV11-2 to TRBJ2-7; no reliable D call. The CDR3 spans 13 residues. Germline lookup yields CDR1 SGHAT and CDR2 FQNNGV. V shed 1 base and J shed 3 bases, with 7 bases lying between them. The CDR3 nucleotides are TGTGCCAGCAGCTTAGTCGGCGGCTACGAGCAGTACTTC. This codes for CASSLVGGYEQYF.